This T cell receptor (beta chain) derives from a study of a mutant IDH1 vaccine in newly diagnosed glioma. This table comes from immunoSEQ multiplex PCR, and its TCRdb copy is limited to in-frame clones, with some not included. The sample yields around 67,000 clones, over 70% seen once. Time point denoted: baseline, week 1 (first vaccination visit). Regarding treatment: pre-vaccination baseline after standard-of-care therapy. The germline V gene encodes CDR1 MNHNY and CDR2 SVGAGI (reference sequence). The V and J ends lost 4 bases and 1 base respectively, with 10 bases between them. The CDR3 contains 14 residues. This clone was seen only once.

This receptor was identified in a woman aged 18-29 years with glioma. Some clones in this sample may be carry-over from other donors' samples. The input for sequencing was peripheral blood mononuclear cells (PBMCs), taken from a glioma patient treated with radiotherapy, temozolomide or both. The gene calls are TRBV6-6 and TRBJ1-1; tentative D call: TRBD1 (5 bases). CDR3 coding DNA: TGTGCCAGCAGTTGGGACGGAGAGAACACTGAAGCTTTCTTT. It translates to CASSWDGENTEAFF.